This T cell receptor beta chain derives from a study of T cells in Graves' hyperthyroidism and ophthalmopathy. Study context: At initial diagnosis, before any treatment had begun, peripheral blood was obtained.

Notes on this clonotype: Antigen: not known. Just one base apart from a much larger clone, this may be a read error.

From 9 to 10 ml of fresh peripheral blood, PBMCs were isolated. CDR3 length equals 13 residues. V was shortened by 3 bases and J by 0 bases, with 8 bases between the two germline ends. The germline V gene encodes CDR1 SQVTM and CDR2 ANQGSEA. Amplified regions were TCR beta CDR3 sequences from RNA transcripts. A first-round RT-PCR of the TCR CDR3 used the HTBI primer set. TCRdb used MiXCR to reprocess the multiplex PCR reads, holding one entry per CDR3 protein. The table shows over 700,000 distinct CDR3 sequences, with about 35% occurring only once. The study's findings and limits: Most thyroid clonotypes with frequency above 0.001 were detected in blood.

This TCR derives from a woman between 40 and 55 years old with Graves' hyperthyroidism. Sequenced material: blood. V is TRBV29-1 and J is TRBJ1-1; D is uncertain. The CDR3 loop is CSVDEFMNTEAFF. Written as DNA, the CDR3 is TGCAGCGTTGACGAGTTCATGAACACTGAAGCTTTCTTT.